Below, 28 T cell receptor beta chains from the same sample are listed, as sequenced in a study of cytomegalovirus exposure and HLA in healthy donors. Use of 60 Vbeta and 13 Jbeta primers characterized the PCR. Clones were sequenced by immunoSEQ multiplex PCR, and TCRdb holds only the in-frame ones, with some missing. The sample yields 150,000 to 200,000 clones, 65% to 70% seen once. Sequencing input: PBMCs. All receptors come from a young woman in good health and CMV-seropositive.

J is TRBJ2-3 and V is TRBV19; D might be TRBD2 (5 bases). Looked up from germline, CDR1 is LNHDA and CDR2 is SQIVND (reference sequence). This CDR3 spans 15 amino acids. V gave up 2 bases and J gave up 1 base, with 10 bases separating them. The CDR3 reads CASSIRLAGTDTQYF. CDR3 nucleotides: TGTGCCAGTAGTATAAGGCTAGCAGGCACAGATACGCAGTATTTT.

The chain uses TRBV4-3 and TRBJ1-1; D call uncertain. Per the germline V gene, CDR1 is LGHNA and CDR2 is YSLEER. Deletions cut 1 base from V and 11 bases from J, with 17 bases between. CDR3 length: 14 amino acids. The CDR3: CASSQAWPTDSAFF. The CDR3 DNA sequence: TGCGCCAGCAGCCAAGCTTGGCCGACCGACTCGGCTTTCTTT.

This rearrangement joins TRBV10-3 to TRBJ1-5, with 7 positions matching TRBD1. In germline, CDR1 is ENHRY, CDR2 SYGVKD. After removal of 2 bases from V and 9 bases from J, the junction contained 7 bases not matched to a gene. The CDR3 runs 14 residues. The CDR3 region is CAISERDSSGPQHF. The CDR3 region has the DNA TGTGCCATCAGTGAGCGGGACAGTTCGGGGCCCCAGCATTTT.

This clone was observed a few times. The V and J genes are TRBV7-2 and TRBJ1-2; TRBD1 might be the D (5 bases). The CDR3 sequence is 17 residues long. Trimming took off 0 bases at V and 7 bases at J, with 21 bases between the two ends. The V gene's germline CDR1 is SGHTA and CDR2 FQGNSA. CDR3 loop: CASSLAIAGTRFSGYTF. As DNA, the CDR3 is TGTGCCAGCAGCTTAGCGATAGCAGGGACTCGGTTTTCTGGCTACACCTTC.

This clone came up once. The V call is TRBV4-2, the J call TRBJ2-5; TRBD1 matches 7 bases. Judging by the DNA end, TRBJ2-7 fits better; the J call may be wrong. Germline CDR1 is LGHNA and CDR2 is YNFKEQ. The CDR3 covers 14 residues. The CDR3 DNA reads as TGTGCCAGCAGCCAACCGGGACAGCTTTACGAGCAGTACTTC. It specifies CASSQPGQLYEQYF.

The V call is TRBV4-3, the J call TRBJ2-5, with TRBD2 matching 8 bases. The CDR3 runs 21 residues. Germline CDR1 is LGHNA and CDR2 is YSLEER. Unmatched junction bases numbered 22, after V lost 3 bases and J lost 1 base. CDR3 in amino acids: CASSQDGGASASSRPQETQYF. The CDR3 coding sequence is TGCGCCAGCAGCCAGGACGGGGGGGCCTCCGCAAGCTCTAGACCCCAAGAGACCCAGTACTTC.

The V gene is TRBV5-6, the J gene TRBJ2-6, with no clear D. V lost 1 base and J 1 base, leaving 3 bases between the germline ends. Per germline, CDR1 SGHDT and CDR2 YYEEEE. The length of the CDR3 is 14 residues. CDR3 loop: CASSLQSGANVLTF. Written as DNA, the CDR3 is TGTGCCAGCAGCTTGCAGTCTGGGGCCAACGTCCTGACTTTC. Supplemented by reference TRBV5-6 and TRBJ2-6, the full variable domain reads DAGVTQSPTHLIKTRGQQVTLRCSPKSGHDTVSWYQQALGQGPQFIFQYYEEEERQRGNFPDRFSGHQFPNYSSELNVNALLLGDSALYLCASSLQSGANVLTFGAGSRLTVL.

The chain is built from TRBV28 and TRBJ2-7; D perhaps matches TRBD1 (5 bases). This CDR3 comprises 12 residues. Germline CDR1 is MDHEN and CDR2 is SYDVKM. V was pared by 2 bases and J by 4 bases, with 6 bases between. The DNA for the CDR3 is TGTGCCAGCAGTTTACAGGGTTACGAGCAGTACTTC. This sequence encodes CASSLQGYEQYF. The entire variable domain, with the rest obtained from reference TRBV28 and TRBJ2-7, is as follows: DVKVTQSSRYLVKRTGEKVFLECVQDMDHENMFWYRQDPGLGLRLIYFSYDVKMKEKGDIPEGYSVSREKKERFSLILESASTNQTSMYLCASSLQGYEQYFGPGTRLTVT.

The chain joins TRBV5-5 to TRBJ1-1; D not resolved. This CDR3 has 15 residues. V was trimmed by 0 bases and J by 0 bases, leaving 9 bases between them. Germline lookup yields CDR1 SGHKS and CDR2 YYEKEE (reference sequence). CDR3 protein: CASSLEDYLNTEAFF. Written as DNA, the CDR3 is TGTGCCAGCAGCTTGGAGGACTATCTGAACACTGAAGCTTTCTTT.

V usage is TRBV27 and J usage is TRBJ2-7, with 8 bases lining up with TRBD2. Per the germline V gene, CDR1 is MNHEY and CDR2 is SMNVEV (reference sequence). The length of the CDR3 is 15 residues. V dropped 5 bases and J dropped 4; count of bases not matched to a gene: 10. CDR3: CASSAITSGEYEQYF. Written as DNA, the CDR3 is TGTGCCAGCAGTGCAATAACTAGCGGTGAATACGAGCAGTACTTC.

This sequence joins TRBV11-2 and TRBJ1-6; D is possibly TRBD1 (6 bases). The germline V gene has CDR1 SGHAT and CDR2 FQNNGV. The CDR3 has 15 amino acids. The V end lost 7 bases, the J end lost 7 bases, and 17 bases lay between the germline ends. This CDR3 reads CASNTVGAPNSPLHF. The CDR3 nucleotides read TGTGCCAGCAATACTGTGGGGGCCCCGAATTCACCCCTCCACTTT.

This clone appeared a few times. V and J are TRBV15 and TRBJ2-5; D perhaps matches TRBD2 (5 bases). CDR1 LNHNV and CDR2 YYDKDF come from the germline V gene (reference sequence). The CDR3 loop spans 15 amino acids. Trimming took off 1 base at V and 4 bases at J, with 13 bases between the two ends. The CDR3, as DNA: TGTGCCACCAGCAGAGTACGGGATTGGGGAGAGACCCAGTACTTC. Its translation: CATSRVRDWGETQYF.

CDR3 amino acids: CAWTLTRVSGVTDTQYF. CDR3 bases: TGTGCCTGGACCTTAACCAGGGTGAGCGGGGTCACAGATACGCAGTATTTT. V is TRBV30 and J is TRBJ2-3; TRBD2 matches at 7 bases. The CDR3 totals 17 residues. Looked up from germline, CDR1 is GTSNPN and CDR2 is SVGIG (reference sequence). The V gene end was trimmed by 4 bases and the J gene end by 2 bases; junction bases not matched to a gene: 15.

V usage is TRBV7-6 and J usage is TRBJ2-7; weak D call: TRBD1 (6 bases). The CDR3 has 15 residues. V was trimmed by 1 base and J by 5 bases, leaving 15 bases between them. From germline, CDR1 is SGHVS and CDR2 FNYEAQ. In DNA form, the CDR3 reads TGTGCCAGCAGCTTAGGACAGGCAGGTTGGGACGAGCAGTACTTC. Translated: CASSLGQAGWDEQYF.

The CDR3: CASSLQGAGNTIYF. The DNA for the CDR3 is TGTGCCAGTAGTCTACAGGGGGCTGGAAACACCATATATTTT. J is TRBJ1-3 and V is TRBV19; 8 bases are shared with TRBD1. Per germline, CDR1 LNHDA and CDR2 SQIVND (reference sequence). This CDR3 is built from 14 residues. V trimming: 5 bases; J trimming: 2 bases; junction bases outside the gene matches: 2. The variable domain in full, completed from reference TRBV19 and TRBJ1-3, reads DGGITQSPKYLFRKEGQNVTLSCEQNLNHDAMYWYRQDPGQGLRLIYYSQIVNDFQKGDIAEGYSVSREKKESFPLTVTSAQKNPTAFYLCASSLQGAGNTIYFGEGSWLTVV.

The chain recombines TRBV2 with TRBJ1-5; D is unresolved. V was pared by 2 bases and J by 9 bases, with 8 bases between. The CDR3 is made up of 12 amino acids. Germline values: CDR1 SNHLY, CDR2 FYNNEI. CDR3 bases: TGTGCCAGCAGTGAAACTGCCGGGCCCCAGCATTTT. Translated, it gives CASSETAGPQHF. The full variable domain, in which reference TRBV2 and TRBJ1-5 provide the parts outside the CDR3, is EPEVTQTPSHQVTQMGQEVILRCVPISNHLYFYWYRQILGQKVEFLVSFYNNEISEKSEIFDDQFSVERPDGSNFTLKIRSTKLEDSAMYFCASSETAGPQHFGDGTRLSIL.

This chain joins TRBV29-1 and TRBJ2-2; 8 nucleotides agree with TRBD2. CDR3 length equals 16 residues. V gave up 1 base and J gave up 0 bases; unmatched junction bases: 4. The germline gives CDR1 SQVTM, CDR2 ANQGSEA. The CDR3 DNA reads as TGCAGCGTTGAAGCTCCGGGACTAGCGAACACCGGGGAGCTGTTTTTT. This gives the protein CSVEAPGLANTGELFF.

V is TRBV7-3 and J is TRBJ2-3; 11 bases are shared with TRBD2. Germline V gene sequence: CDR1 SGHTA, CDR2 FQGTGA. The CDR3 loop spans 17 amino acids. The J segment lost 0 bases and the V segment lost 0 bases, leaving 2 bases of the junction unmatched. CDR3 sequence reads: CASSLTLAGVSTDTQYF. CDR3 nucleotides: TGTGCCAGCAGCTTAACACTAGCGGGGGTTAGCACAGATACGCAGTATTTT.

This rearrangement joins TRBV2 to TRBJ2-2; TRBD1 agrees at 10 bases. The CDR3 covers 15 residues. J gave up 6 bases and V 5 bases, and 6 bases lay outside the gene matches. The germline V gene encodes CDR1 SNHLY and CDR2 FYNNEI. In DNA, the CDR3 is TGTGCCAGCAGTTCCCGACAGGGGGCGGCCGGGGAGCTGTTTTTT. Translating it yields CASSSRQGAAGELFF.

This clone was counted only a few times. This chain connects TRBV5-6 to TRBJ2-7, with TRBD2 identical over 10 bases. V trimming: 1 base; J trimming: 5 bases; junction bases outside the gene matches: 9. Per germline, CDR1 SGHDT and CDR2 YYEEEE. The CDR3 runs to 16 residues. The chain's CDR3 is CASSLYLGLASNEQYF. CDR3 nucleotides: TGTGCCAGCAGCTTGTACCTGGGACTAGCGTCGAACGAGCAGTACTTC.

This clone was seen only a few times. The chain employs TRBV9 and TRBJ1-6, with a possible D match to TRBD1 (6 bases). The V gene's germline CDR1 is SGDLS and CDR2 YYNGEE. The CDR3 has 18 amino acids. Trimming pared 1 base from V and 5 bases from J, leaving 19 bases between. CDR3: CASSVQPRGRYNNSPLHF. CDR3 DNA: TGTGCCAGCAGCGTACAACCCAGGGGTAGATACAATAATTCACCCCTCCACTTT.

This clone was detected a few times. The chain joins TRBV27 to TRBJ2-5; 7 positions agree with TRBD1. Germline trimming cut 2 bases from V and 4 bases from J; bases unmatched to any gene: 7. CDR1 MNHEY and CDR2 SMNVEV come from the germline V gene (reference sequence). The CDR3 is made up of 15 amino acids. The CDR3 DNA reads as TGTGCCAGCAGTTTAGAGGGGGCGAGATCAGAGACCCAGTACTTC. It codes for CASSLEGARSETQYF.

This clone appeared once. The chain uses TRBV5-1 and TRBJ1-2, with unresolved D. V gave up 4 bases and J gave up 7 bases, with 8 bases separating them. The CDR3 totals 11 residues. Per the germline V gene, CDR1 is SGHRS and CDR2 is YFSETQ. In DNA, the CDR3 is TGCGCCAGCAGCGGAGGTCGTGGCTACACCTTC. This codes for CASSGGRGYTF. The variable domain in full, with the rest retrieved from reference TRBV5-1 and TRBJ1-2, is KAGVTQTPRYLIKTRGQQVTLSCSPISGHRSVSWYQQTPGQGLQFLFEYFSETQRNKGNFPGRFSGRQFSNSRSEMNVSTLELGDSALYLCASSGGRGYTFGSGTRLTVV.

The chain links TRBV7-8 to TRBJ1-3; D ambiguous. V was trimmed by 1 base and J by 0 bases, leaving 7 bases between them. The CDR3 runs to 15 residues. In germline, CDR1 is SGHVS, CDR2 FQNEAQ. The CDR3 here is CASSLGSSSGNTIYF. DNA for the CDR3: TGTGCCAGCAGCTTAGGGTCTAGCTCTGGAAACACCATATATTTT.

This chain joins TRBV4-2 and TRBJ2-1; D is ambiguous. Germline V CDR1 and CDR2: LGHNA, YNFKEQ. Trimming removed 4 bases at V and 2 bases at J, with 15 bases between. This CDR3 is 16 amino acids long. CDR3 sequence reads: CASSLDANRAYNEQFF. Here the CDR3 DNA reads TGTGCCAGCAGCCTAGATGCTAACCGGGCCTACAATGAGCAGTTCTTC.

J is TRBJ2-5 and V is TRBV6-1; 10 bases map to TRBD1. The J call is uncertain, as TRBJ2-7 better fits the DNA end. Germline loops: CDR1 MNHNS, CDR2 SASEGT. The CDR3 length is 14 residues. The CDR3 here is CASNRDRGRYEQYF. The CDR3 DNA sequence: TGTGCCAGCAACCGGGACAGGGGCCGCTACGAGCAGTACTTC.

V gene TRBV5-1 combines with J gene TRBJ2-1; a possible D gene is TRBD2 (6 bases). Trimming left V 0 bases short and J 2 bases short, with 12 bases between. The length of the CDR3 is 16 residues. Germline-derived CDR1 and CDR2 are SGHRS and YFSETQ. The CDR3 DNA sequence: TGCGCCAGCAGCTTGGCCGGGACTTATACCTACAATGAGCAGTTCTTC. Encoded protein: CASSLAGTYTYNEQFF.

This clone was seen more than once but under ten times. The rearrangement joins TRBV27 to TRBJ1-6; D is perhaps TRBD1 (5 bases). CDR3 length: 15 residues. The germline CDR1 and CDR2 sequences are MNHEY and SMNVEV (reference sequence). The V end was cut by 5 bases, the J end by 3 bases, with 11 bases between. The CDR3: CASSPRQIYNSPLHF. Here the CDR3 DNA reads TGTGCCAGCAGTCCCAGACAGATCTATAATTCACCCCTCCACTTT.